These T cell receptor beta chains were read from a single sample in a study of cytomegalovirus exposure and HLA in healthy donors. Generated by immunoSEQ multiplex PCR, the TCRdb table keeps only in-frame clones and is missing some. The sample includes 80,000 to 100,000 clones, more than 60% of them seen just once. Sample: PBMCs. These receptors all stem from a man aged 50 to 60 in good health and CMV-seronegative. Each CDR3 is given with its conserved first and last residue. Fields, in order: CDR3 DNA, CDR3 protein, V gene, D gene, clone size, J gene. The D gene is left open where the match is weak. Only part of the rows carry a size: once, few, many, or a class if the clone is expanded.

CDR3nt: TGTGCCAGCACCCGGACAGGGCAGAACACTGAAGCTTTCTTT; CDR3aa: CASTRTGQNTEAFF; v_gene: TRBV7-9; d_gene: TRBD1; abundance: NA; j_gene: TRBJ1-1
CDR3nt: TGCGCCAGCAGCTGGGGGGACGTCAATTCACCCCTCCACTTT; CDR3aa: CASSWGDVNSPLHF; v_gene: TRBV5-1; d_gene: NA; abundance: NA; j_gene: TRBJ1-6
CDR3nt: TGTGCCAGCTCAGCGTACAGGGGGCTTGATGACTATGGCTACACCTTC; CDR3aa: CASSAYRGLDDYGYTF; v_gene: TRBV18; d_gene: TRBD1; abundance: NA; j_gene: TRBJ1-2
CDR3nt: TGTGCCAGCCGCATGGTCGGGGGTGGTTTAAGCAATCAGCCCCAGCATTTT; CDR3aa: CASRMVGGGLSNQPQHF; v_gene: TRBV27; d_gene: NA; abundance: NA; j_gene: TRBJ1-5
CDR3nt: TGTGCCAGCAGCTTCGGGGGGCGGGGAGATGGCTACACCTTC; CDR3aa: CASSFGGRGDGYTF; v_gene: TRBV5-4; d_gene: NA; abundance: NA; j_gene: TRBJ1-2
CDR3nt: TGTGCCAGTAGCTCGACAGGGAGAGGCGATGAGCAGTTCTTC; CDR3aa: CASSSTGRGDEQFF; v_gene: TRBV19; d_gene: TRBD1; abundance: few; j_gene: TRBJ2-1
CDR3nt: TGTGCCAGTAGTTCGGACAGGGGGCTGTTTTTGCCCCAGCATTTT; CDR3aa: CASSSDRGLFLPQHF; v_gene: TRBV19; d_gene: TRBD1; abundance: NA; j_gene: TRBJ1-5
CDR3nt: TGCAGTGCTAGCGGTCAGCCCCAGCATTTT; CDR3aa: CSASGQPQHF; v_gene: TRBV20-1; d_gene: NA; abundance: NA; j_gene: TRBJ1-5
CDR3nt: TGTGCCAGCAGCTTAGGAGCCACCTACGAGCAGTACTTC; CDR3aa: CASSLGATYEQYF; v_gene: TRBV11-2; d_gene: NA; abundance: NA; j_gene: TRBJ2-7
CDR3nt: TGTGCCAGCAGTGTCCTTAGCATTGATGAAAAACTGTTTTTT; CDR3aa: CASSVLSIDEKLFF; v_gene: TRBV28; d_gene: NA; abundance: once; j_gene: TRBJ1-4
CDR3nt: TGTGCCAGCAGCTTGGGACACCCGGAAGCTTTCTTT; CDR3aa: CASSLGHPEAFF; v_gene: TRBV7-8; d_gene: NA; abundance: NA; j_gene: TRBJ1-1
CDR3nt: TGCGCCAGCGGGGGGGGGTTTGGGGCTAACTATGGCTACACCTTC; CDR3aa: CASGGGFGANYGYTF; v_gene: TRBV10-1; d_gene: NA; abundance: few; j_gene: TRBJ1-2
CDR3nt: TGTGCCAGCAGCTTGGAACAGAAGAACACTGAAGCTTTCTTT; CDR3aa: CASSLEQKNTEAFF; v_gene: TRBV5-4; d_gene: NA; abundance: few; j_gene: TRBJ1-1